A single sample gave rise to the 27 T cell receptor beta chains below, sequenced in a study of blood T cell repertoires in COVID-19. Measured with immunoSEQ multiplex PCR; TCRdb has only the in-frame clones, and not every one. This table holds 75,000 to 90,000 clones, about 85% found once. Input material: peripheral blood. The receptor source for this set is an elderly man with active or convalescent COVID-19.

V is TRBV5-3 and J is TRBJ1-4; no clear D. TRBV5-3 qualifies as an ORF whose function is uncertain. This CDR3 spans 16 amino acids. Trimming removed 9 bases at V and 1 base at J, with 19 bases between. Here the CDR3 DNA reads TGTGCCACATCACCCCCTATAGCGGAAACTAATGAAAAACTGTTTTTT. It yields the protein CATSPPIAETNEKLFF.

The chain has TRBV5-1 and TRBJ1-4; 7 positions match TRBD1. The ends lost 2 bases at V and 6 bases at J; junction bases unmatched: 4. The CDR3 spans 14 residues. Per germline, CDR1 SGHRS and CDR2 YFSETQ. The CDR3 DNA reads as TGCGCCAGCAGCTTCCGGGACAGTGATGAAAAACTGTTTTTT. It translates to CASSFRDSDEKLFF.

The chain uses TRBV28 and TRBJ1-5; D is unresolved. The germline V gene encodes CDR1 MDHEN and CDR2 SYDVKM. This CDR3 has 14 amino acids. V shed 5 bases and J shed 2 bases, with 10 bases lying between them. The CDR3: CASSRSRGNQPQHF. In nucleotides, the CDR3 is TGTGCCAGCAGTCGTTCTCGGGGCAATCAGCCCCAGCATTTT.

This clone was counted a single time. The CDR3 protein is CASSRGQYNEQFF. In DNA, the CDR3 is TGTGCCAGCAGCCGGGGACAGTACAATGAGCAGTTCTTC. V gene TRBV14 combines with J gene TRBJ2-1; TRBD1 agrees at 7 bases. In germline, CDR1 is SGHDN, CDR2 FVKESK. V lost 4 bases and J lost 4; bases outside the gene matches: 1. This CDR3 is built from 13 residues.

The chain couples TRBV11-3 to TRBJ2-2; D gene ambiguous. The CDR3 loop spans 14 amino acids. Looked up from germline, CDR1 is SGHNT and CDR2 is YENEEA. V was trimmed by 7 bases and J by 1 base, leaving 10 bases between them. CDR3 residues: CASTVGLNTGELFF. CDR3 nucleotides: TGTGCCAGCACTGTGGGCTTGAACACCGGGGAGCTGTTTTTT.

V gene TRBV6-2 or TRBV6-3 combines with J gene TRBJ2-1; 8 bases match TRBD1. After removal of 6 bases from V and 4 bases from J, the junction contained 5 bases not matched to a gene. Germline CDR1 MNHEY, CDR2 SVGEGT. The CDR3 is 14 amino acids. CDR3 bases: TGTGCCAGCAGCCCGACAGGGGCTTACAATGAGCAGTTCTTC. It yields the protein CASSPTGAYNEQFF.

This chain joins TRBV19 and TRBJ1-1; the D is unclear. The germline CDR1 and CDR2 sequences are LNHDA and SQIVND (reference sequence). The CDR3 has 17 residues. Between the trimmed V and J ends, which lost 5 bases and 0 bases, there was a span of 19 bases. The CDR3 DNA reads as TGTGCCAGTAGTGTTTCATCAGGTCACCAGATGAACACTGAAGCTTTCTTT. Protein sequence: CASSVSSGHQMNTEAFF.

The chain employs TRBV9 and TRBJ1-1; D gene unclear. Germline V gene data show CDR1 as SGDLS and CDR2 as YYNGEE. This CDR3 region has 14 residues. Trimming removed 0 bases from V and 4 bases from J, with 10 bases in between. The DNA for the CDR3 is TGTGCCAGCAGCGTAGGGGTAAGGAGCACTGAAGCTTTCTTT. Amino acid sequence: CASSVGVRSTEAFF.

The chain uses TRBV4-1 and TRBJ1-1; D gene uncertain. This CDR3 region has 15 residues. Trimming pared 0 bases from V and 1 base from J, leaving 9 bases between. Germline V gene data show CDR1 as MGHRA and CDR2 as YSYEKL. The CDR3 coding sequence is TGCGCCAGCAGCCAAGAGAGCATGAGGAACACTGAAGCTTTCTTT. Amino acid sequence: CASSQESMRNTEAFF.

This chain links TRBV28 with TRBJ1-5, with 8 bases fitting TRBD1. This CDR3 region has 14 residues. Germline-derived CDR1 and CDR2 are MDHEN and SYDVKM. Trimming took 5 bases from V and 4 from J; bases not matched to a gene: 4. The DNA of the CDR3 is TGTGCCAGCAGTAACAGACAGGGGAATCAGCCCCAGCATTTT. Amino acids: CASSNRQGNQPQHF.

V gene TRBV30 combines with J gene TRBJ1-6, with TRBD1 matching 11 bases. CDR3 length equals 18 residues. Germline loops: CDR1 GTSNPN, CDR2 SVGIG (reference sequence). J was trimmed by 4 bases and V by 3 bases; bases with no gene match: 11. In nucleotides, the CDR3 is TGTGCCTGGAGGATGGACAGGGGGCTCCCCTATTATAATTCACCCCTCCACTTT. It codes for CAWRMDRGLPYYNSPLHF.

CDR3 nucleotides: TGTGCCAGCAGTTTATCCCAGGGAGGCCAGCCCCAGCATTTT. Its protein is CASSLSQGGQPQHF. The V call is TRBV28, the J call TRBJ1-5; perhaps TRBD1 as D (5 bases). Germline lookup yields CDR1 MDHEN and CDR2 SYDVKM. The CDR3 length is 14 residues. Trimming stripped 1 base from V and 7 bases from J, with 11 bases between.

On this clone: Distinct nucleotide sequences in the sample also encode this CDR3. This chain connects TRBV11-2 to TRBJ1-1, with 7 bases lining up with TRBD1. The CDR3 has 13 residues. V lost 5 bases, J lost 3 bases, and 3 bases stayed unmatched. Germline assignment: CDR1 SGHAT and CDR2 FQNNGV. In DNA, the CDR3 is TGTGCCAGCAGCCGAGACAGGGACACTGAAGCTTTCTTT. Amino acid sequence: CASSRDRDTEAFF.

The V call is TRBV28, the J call TRBJ1-5, with TRBD1 as a possible D gene (5 bases). From germline, CDR1 is MDHEN and CDR2 SYDVKM. Between the trimmed V and J ends, which lost 5 bases and 2 bases, there was a span of 19 bases. CDR3 length: 17 residues. The CDR3 is CASSPRTGDRRNQPQHF. In DNA, the CDR3 is TGTGCCAGCAGTCCCAGGACGGGGGATCGTCGCAATCAGCCCCAGCATTTT.

This clone was counted only a few times. The chain employs TRBV3-1 (or the pseudogene TRBV3-2) and TRBJ2-1; tentative D call: TRBD1 (6 bases). The germline V gene encodes CDR1 LGHDT and CDR2 YNNKEL (reference sequence). The CDR3 covers 11 residues. V was pared by 4 bases and J by 12 bases, with 10 bases between. In nucleotides, the CDR3 is TGTGCCAGCAGCCGAGGCAGGGGGCAGTTCTTC. Translating gives CASSRGRGQFF.

The rearrangement joins TRBV3-1 (or the pseudogene TRBV3-2) to TRBJ1-3; D perhaps matches TRBD1 (6 bases). V lost 4 bases and J 7 bases, leaving 17 bases between the germline ends. The CDR3 runs to 15 residues. Germline CDR1 is LGHDT and CDR2 is YNNKEL (reference sequence). CDR3 region: CASSPRAGQGNTIYF. CDR3 nucleotides: TGTGCCAGCAGCCCGAGAGCGGGACAAGGGAACACCATATATTTT.

The V call is TRBV6-5, the J call TRBJ1-5; a weak D match, TRBD1 (6 bases). Germline lookup yields CDR1 MNHEY and CDR2 SVGAGI. The germline V and J ends were trimmed by 6 bases and 2 bases, with 14 bases remaining between them. The CDR3 runs to 15 residues. The CDR3 is CASSGTPRGNQPQHF. CDR3 DNA: TGTGCCAGCAGCGGGACACCTAGAGGCAATCAGCCCCAGCATTTT.

The chain is built from TRBV16 and TRBJ1-5; D is unresolved. Germline lookup yields CDR1 KGHSY and CDR2 FQNENV. This CDR3 spans 14 amino acids. Trimming removed 4 bases at V and 3 bases at J, with 10 bases between. As DNA, the CDR3 is TGTGCCAGCAGCCCAGGTTTCCCCAATCAGCCCCAGCATTTT. It codes for CASSPGFPNQPQHF.

The rearrangement links TRBV6-5 to TRBJ2-5; 8 bases fit TRBD1. With 10 bases clipped from V and 5 bases from J, the junction kept 12 bases outside the gene matches. The CDR3 is 14 amino acids. Germline CDR1 is MNHEY and CDR2 is SVGAGI. Here the CDR3 DNA reads TGTGCCACCCAACAGGACAGGGCCTACGAGACCCAGTACTTC. Amino acid sequence: CATQQDRAYETQYF.

This chain joins TRBV30 and TRBJ1-4; TRBD1 matches at 8 bases. The length of the CDR3 is 15 residues. J was trimmed by 8 bases and V by 0 bases; bases with no gene match: 8. CDR1 is GTSNPN and CDR2 is SVGIG in the germline V gene (reference sequence). The CDR3 bases are TGTGCCTGGAGTGTACGTCAGGGGGCTCGGGAAAAACTGTTTTTT. Amino acid sequence: CAWSVRQGAREKLFF.

The J gene is TRBJ1-5, the V gene TRBV10-1, with 8 bases lining up with TRBD1. Looked up from germline, CDR1 is WNHNN and CDR2 is SYGVQD (reference sequence). The CDR3 spans 13 residues. The ends lost 5 bases at V and 7 bases at J; junction bases unmatched: 4. The CDR3 coding sequence is TGCGCCAGCAGTAAGGACAGGGCCCAGCCCCAGCATTTT. Encoded protein: CASSKDRAQPQHF.

The chain combines TRBV28 with TRBJ1-4, with D maybe TRBD1 (6 bases). V lost 4 bases and J 5 bases, leaving 14 bases between the germline ends. The CDR3 runs to 15 residues. Germline CDR1 and CDR2: MDHEN and SYDVKM. The CDR3 DNA is TGTGCCAGCAGTTCCGGGGGGCGAGGAAATGAAAAACTGTTTTTT. This gives the protein CASSSGGRGNEKLFF.

The gene calls are TRBV6-1 and TRBJ1-2; D unclear. CDR3 size: 13 residues. Germline values: CDR1 MNHNS, CDR2 SASEGT. V lost 3 bases and J 5 bases, leaving 10 bases between the germline ends. The CDR3 loop is CASSDTGEYGYTF. The CDR3 nucleotides are TGTGCCAGCAGTGACACCGGGGAGTATGGCTACACCTTC.

The V call is TRBV19, the J call TRBJ1-4, with D maybe TRBD1 (6 bases). The CDR3 is 12 residues long. The V end was cut by 9 bases, the J end by 10 bases, with 15 bases between. Germline CDR1 is LNHDA and CDR2 is SQIVND (reference sequence). CDR3 in amino acids: CASSLGGRKLFF. The DNA for the CDR3 is TGTGCCAGCTCCCTGGGGGGGCGAAAACTGTTTTTT.

The CDR3 bases are TGCAGCGCTCTTAGCGGGGGTGGTGGGGAGACCCAGTACTTC. Its translation: CSALSGGGGETQYF. This chain links TRBV29-1 with TRBJ2-5; 9 bases are shared with TRBD2. With 7 bases clipped from V and 5 bases from J, the junction kept 11 bases outside the gene matches. CDR3 length: 14 amino acids. From germline, CDR1 is SQVTM and CDR2 ANQGSEA.

The rearrangement joins TRBV28 to TRBJ2-3, with TRBD2 matching 9 bases. Germline V gene sequence: CDR1 MDHEN, CDR2 SYDVKM. The J segment lost 2 bases and the V segment lost 6 bases, leaving 9 bases of the junction unmatched. CDR3 size: 16 residues. CDR3 coding DNA: TGTGCCAGCAGAGGTGATCTAGCGGGGTACACAGATACGCAGTATTTT. Protein product: CASRGDLAGYTDTQYF.

This chain uses TRBV20-1 with TRBJ2-1; a weak D match, TRBD2 (6 bases). The CDR3 runs 15 residues. With 3 bases removed from V and 0 bases from J, the gap between germline ends came to 12 bases. CDR1 and CDR2 from the germline V gene are DFQATT and SNEGSKA (reference sequence). The CDR3 spells CSASFRGFSYNEQFF. The CDR3 bases are TGCAGTGCTAGTTTTCGGGGGTTCTCCTACAATGAGCAGTTCTTC.